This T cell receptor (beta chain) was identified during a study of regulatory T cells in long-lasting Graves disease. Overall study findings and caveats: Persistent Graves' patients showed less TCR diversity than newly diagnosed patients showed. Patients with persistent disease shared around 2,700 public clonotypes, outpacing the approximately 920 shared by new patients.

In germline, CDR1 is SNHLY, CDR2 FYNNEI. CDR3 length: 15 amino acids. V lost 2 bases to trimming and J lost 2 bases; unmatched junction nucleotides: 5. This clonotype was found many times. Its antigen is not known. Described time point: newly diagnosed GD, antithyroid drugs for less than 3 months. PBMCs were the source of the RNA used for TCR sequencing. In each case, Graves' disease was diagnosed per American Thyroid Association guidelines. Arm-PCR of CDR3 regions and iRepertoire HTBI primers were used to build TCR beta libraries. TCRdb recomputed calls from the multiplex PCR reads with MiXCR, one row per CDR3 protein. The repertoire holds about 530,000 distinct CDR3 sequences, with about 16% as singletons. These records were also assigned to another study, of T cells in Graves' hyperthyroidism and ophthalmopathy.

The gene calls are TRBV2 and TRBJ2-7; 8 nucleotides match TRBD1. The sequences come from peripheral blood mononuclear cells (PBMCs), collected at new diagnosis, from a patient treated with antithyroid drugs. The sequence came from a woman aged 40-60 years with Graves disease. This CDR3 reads CASSENDRGPYEQYF. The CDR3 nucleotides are TGTGCCAGCAGTGAAAATGACAGGGGACCCTACGAGCAGTACTTC. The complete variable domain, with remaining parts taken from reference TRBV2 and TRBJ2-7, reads EPEVTQTPSHQVTQMGQEVILRCVPISNHLYFYWYRQILGQKVEFLVSFYNNEISEKSEIFDDQFSVERPDGSNFTLKIRSTKLEDSAMYFCASSENDRGPYEQYFGPGTRLTVT.